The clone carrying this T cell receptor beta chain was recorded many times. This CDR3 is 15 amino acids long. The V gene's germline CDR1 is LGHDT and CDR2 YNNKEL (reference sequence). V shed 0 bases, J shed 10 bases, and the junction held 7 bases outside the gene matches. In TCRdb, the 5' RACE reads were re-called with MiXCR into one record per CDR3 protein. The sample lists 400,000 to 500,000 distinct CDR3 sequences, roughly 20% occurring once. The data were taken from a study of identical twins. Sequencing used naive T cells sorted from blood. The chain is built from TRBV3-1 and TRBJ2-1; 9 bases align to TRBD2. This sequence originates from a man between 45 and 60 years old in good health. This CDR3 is CASSQDPRGGREQFF. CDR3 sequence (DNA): TGTGCCAGCAGCCAAGATCCGCGGGGGGGCCGGGAGCAGTTCTTC.